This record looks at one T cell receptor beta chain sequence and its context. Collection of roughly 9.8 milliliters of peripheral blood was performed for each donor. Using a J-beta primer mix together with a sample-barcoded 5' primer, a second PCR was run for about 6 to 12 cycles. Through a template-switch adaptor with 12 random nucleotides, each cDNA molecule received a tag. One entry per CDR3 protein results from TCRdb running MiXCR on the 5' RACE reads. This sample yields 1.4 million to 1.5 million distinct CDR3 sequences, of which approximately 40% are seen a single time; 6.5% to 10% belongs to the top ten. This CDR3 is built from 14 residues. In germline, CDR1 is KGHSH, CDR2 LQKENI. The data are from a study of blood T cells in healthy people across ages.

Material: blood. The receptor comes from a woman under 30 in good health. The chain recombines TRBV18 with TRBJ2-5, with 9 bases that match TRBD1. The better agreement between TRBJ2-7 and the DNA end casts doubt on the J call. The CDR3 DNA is TGTGCCAGCTCGCCAGTGGACAGGGGTGCCGAGCAGTACTTC. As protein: CASSPVDRGAEQYF.